This T cell receptor (beta chain) was retrieved from a study of T cell clones after liver transplantation. This clone was seen only a few times. This table comes from immunoSEQ multiplex PCR, and its TCRdb copy is limited to in-frame clones, with some not included. Of about 50,000 clones in the sample, approximately 71% were seen once. CDR3 length: 14 amino acids. Trimming removed 7 bases from V and 2 bases from J, with 15 bases in between. Looked up from germline, CDR1 is MNHNS and CDR2 is SASEGT. The sequence came from a human patient who received a liver transplant. T cells may partly derive from the graft donor. This specimen consisted of CD4+ T cells from blood, obtained roughly 55 months after liver transplant. The gene calls are TRBV6-1 and TRBJ2-7, with D perhaps matching TRBD1 or TRBD2 (7 bases each). The CDR3 reads CASIIRGGAYEQYF. The CDR3 nucleotides read TGTGCCAGCATCATCAGGGGGGGAGCCTACGAGCAGTACTTC.